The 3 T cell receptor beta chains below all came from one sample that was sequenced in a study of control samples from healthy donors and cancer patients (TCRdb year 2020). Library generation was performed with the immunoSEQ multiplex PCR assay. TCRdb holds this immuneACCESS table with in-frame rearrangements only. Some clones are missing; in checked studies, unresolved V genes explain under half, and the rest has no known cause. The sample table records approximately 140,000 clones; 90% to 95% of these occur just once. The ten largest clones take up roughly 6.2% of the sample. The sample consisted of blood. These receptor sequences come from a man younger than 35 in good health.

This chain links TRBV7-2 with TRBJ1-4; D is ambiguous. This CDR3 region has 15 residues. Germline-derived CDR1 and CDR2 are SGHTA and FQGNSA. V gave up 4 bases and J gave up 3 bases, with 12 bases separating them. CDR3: CASSYRMGSNEKLFF. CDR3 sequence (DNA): TGTGCCAGCAGCTACCGGATGGGGTCTAATGAAAAACTGTTTTTT.

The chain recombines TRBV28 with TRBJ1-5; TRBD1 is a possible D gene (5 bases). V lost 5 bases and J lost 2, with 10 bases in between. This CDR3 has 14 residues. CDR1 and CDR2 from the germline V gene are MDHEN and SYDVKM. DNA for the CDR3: TGTGCCAGCAGTCGGAGGGGTGGCAATCAGCCCCAGCATTTT. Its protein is CASSRRGGNQPQHF.

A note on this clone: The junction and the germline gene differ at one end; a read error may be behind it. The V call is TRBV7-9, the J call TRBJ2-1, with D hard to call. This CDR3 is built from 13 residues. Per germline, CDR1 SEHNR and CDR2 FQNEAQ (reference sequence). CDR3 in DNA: TGTGCCAGCAGCTCCGACACTTGGGTTTTTGAGCTCTTC. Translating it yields CASSSDTWVFELF.